The 8 T cell receptor beta chains listed next were all sequenced from one sample in a study of cytomegalovirus exposure and HLA in healthy donors. Amplification used 60 Vbeta primers and 13 Jbeta primers. Sequencing used immunoSEQ multiplex PCR; TCRdb keeps in-frame clones, though not all of them. The sample has over 150,000 clones, roughly 78% seen once. The sequenced material came from PBMCs. The source of these receptors is a woman aged 45-60 years in good health and CMV-seropositive.

The J gene is TRBJ1-2, the V gene TRBV9; 10 nucleotides line up with TRBD1. J lost 6 bases, V lost 0 bases, and 5 bases had no gene match. The length of the CDR3 is 15 residues. The germline V gene encodes CDR1 SGDLS and CDR2 YYNGEE. This chain's CDR3 is CASSVATGQGDGYTF. DNA of the CDR3: TGTGCCAGCAGCGTAGCAACCGGACAGGGGGATGGCTACACCTTC.

The chain has TRBV27 and TRBJ1-2, with D unclear. Germline V gene sequence: CDR1 MNHEY, CDR2 SMNVEV (reference sequence). V shed 2 bases and J shed 4 bases, with 8 bases lying between them. The CDR3 extends over 13 amino acids. The CDR3, as DNA: TGTGCCAGCAGTTTAGTGTCCGGCTATGGCTACACCTTC. Amino acid sequence: CASSLVSGYGYTF.

The J gene is TRBJ2-5, the V gene TRBV5-1; possible D gene TRBD2, 7 bases. This CDR3 comprises 13 residues. CDR1 SGHRS and CDR2 YFSETQ come from the germline V gene. Trimming took 5 bases from V and 2 from J, leaving 10 bases between them. CDR3: CASSEGGQETQYF. The CDR3 DNA reads as TGCGCCAGCAGTGAGGGGGGGCAAGAGACCCAGTACTTC. The variable domain in full, completed from reference TRBV5-1 and TRBJ2-5, reads KAGVTQTPRYLIKTRGQQVTLSCSPISGHRSVSWYQQTPGQGLQFLFEYFSETQRNKGNFPGRFSGRQFSNSRSEMNVSTLELGDSALYLCASSEGGQETQYFGPGTRLLVL.

This chain joins TRBV4-2 and TRBJ2-3, with D tentatively TRBD1 (6 bases). The length of the CDR3 is 17 residues. Deletions cut 0 bases from V and 0 bases from J, with 13 bases between. Per germline, CDR1 LGHNA and CDR2 YNFKEQ. The DNA for the CDR3 is TGTGCCAGCAGCCAAGATCTGACAGGCTCTAGCACAGATACGCAGTATTTT. Protein product: CASSQDLTGSSTDTQYF.

The chain uses TRBV9 and TRBJ1-4, with a weak D call TRBD1 (5 bases). The CDR3 has 14 amino acids. Trimming removed 3 bases from V and 5 bases from J, with 11 bases in between. Germline CDR1 and CDR2: SGDLS and YYNGEE. CDR3 DNA sequence: TGTGCCAGCAGCGCAGGGAATACGAATGAAAAACTGTTTTTT. Translation: CASSAGNTNEKLFF.

This clone came up a few times. This chain uses TRBV2 with TRBJ1-5, with a possible D match to TRBD1 (6 bases). This CDR3 comprises 16 residues. CDR1 is SNHLY and CDR2 is FYNNEI in the germline V gene. Trimming shortened V by 4 bases and J by 4 bases, and 17 bases separated the two germline ends. In DNA, the CDR3 is TGTGCCAGCAGTGCAGGGGCATACACCTCAAATCAGCCCCAGCATTTT. Translated: CASSAGAYTSNQPQHF.

The V call is TRBV30, the J call TRBJ1-1, with TRBD1 identical over 8 bases. Losses at the gene ends were 0 bases for V and 2 bases for J; bases not matched to a gene: 8. Germline V CDR1 and CDR2: GTSNPN, SVGIG (reference sequence). CDR3 size: 16 residues. As DNA, the CDR3 is TGTGCCTGGAGTGTTCGTCTCGGACAGGGAAACACTGAAGCTTTCTTT. Amino acid sequence: CAWSVRLGQGNTEAFF.

The chain is built from TRBV29-1 and TRBJ1-5, with 10 bases lining up with TRBD1. Trimming removed 6 bases from V and 8 bases from J; junction bases left unmatched: 4. Germline-derived CDR1 and CDR2 are SQVTM and ANQGSEA. CDR3 length: 12 amino acids. The CDR3 sequence: CSVRQGAEPQHF. For the CDR3, the DNA is TGCAGCGTCCGACAGGGGGCAGAGCCCCAGCATTTT.